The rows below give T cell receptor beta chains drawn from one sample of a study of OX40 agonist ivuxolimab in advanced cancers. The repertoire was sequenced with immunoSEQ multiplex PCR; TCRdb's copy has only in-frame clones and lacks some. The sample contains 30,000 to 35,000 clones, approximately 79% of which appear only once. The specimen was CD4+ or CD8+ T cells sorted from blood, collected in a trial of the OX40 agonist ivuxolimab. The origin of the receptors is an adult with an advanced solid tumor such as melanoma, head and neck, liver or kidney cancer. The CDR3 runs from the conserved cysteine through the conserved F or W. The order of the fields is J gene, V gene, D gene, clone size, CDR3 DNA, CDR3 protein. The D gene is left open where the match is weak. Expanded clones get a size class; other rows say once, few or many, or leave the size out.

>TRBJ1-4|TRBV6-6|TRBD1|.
TGTGCCAGCAGTAGGACAGGGTTGGGGGATGAAAAACTGTTTTTT
CASSRTGLGDEKLFF
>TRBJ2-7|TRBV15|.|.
TGTGCCACCAGCAGTCGAGGGGCGGAGCAGTACTTC
CATSSRGAEQYF
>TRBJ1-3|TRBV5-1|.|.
TGCGCCAGCAGCTTGGGGGGTGCAGGAAACACCATATATTTT
CASSLGGAGNTIYF
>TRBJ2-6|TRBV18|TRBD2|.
TGTGCCAGCTCACCACCGCCGGTGTGGCTAGCGGGAGTACTAACTGGGGCCAACGTCCTGACTTTC
CASSPPPVWLAGVLTGANVLTF
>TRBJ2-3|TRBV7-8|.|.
TGTGCCAGCAGCCCGAGAGTCGGGGATACGCAGTATTTT
CASSPRVGDTQYF
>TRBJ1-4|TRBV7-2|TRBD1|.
TGTGCCAGCAGCTTAGCGGCGGGACAGGGCGGAGAAAAACTGTTTTTT
CASSLAAGQGGEKLFF
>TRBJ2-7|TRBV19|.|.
TGTGCCAGTAGTATCGCGGCGGGCGGTGGGGCTCCCGAGCAGTACTTC
CASSIAAGGGAPEQYF
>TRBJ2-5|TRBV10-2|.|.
TGCGCCAGCAGTCCCGCGGGGTACCAAGAGACCCAGTACTTC
CASSPAGYQETQYF
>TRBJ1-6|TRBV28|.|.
TGTGCCAGCAGTCCTCACACCGGGACAACCACAAATTCACCCCTCCACTTT
CASSPHTGTTTNSPLHF
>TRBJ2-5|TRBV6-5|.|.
TGTGCCAGCAGTTACCTGGAGACCCAGTACTTC
CASSYLETQYF
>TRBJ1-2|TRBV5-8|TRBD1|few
TGTGCCAGCAGCCGAGGGAGGTGGCAGGGGGCGAGTCGTGGCTACACCTTC
CASSRGRWQGASRGYTF
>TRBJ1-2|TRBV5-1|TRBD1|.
TGCGCCAGCAGCCCCACGACAGGGCCGAATGGCTACACCTTC
CASSPTTGPNGYTF
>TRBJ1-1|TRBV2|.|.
TGTGCCGGAGAACAGGAGCTGAACACTGAAGCTTTCTTT
CAGEQELNTEAFF
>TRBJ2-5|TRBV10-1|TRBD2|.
TGCGCCAGCAGTGGAGCTGGGAGGGGAGAGACCCAGTACTTC
CASSGAGRGETQYF